Listed below are T cell receptor beta chains from one sample, sequenced in a study of shared clonotypes between healthy human individuals. Some clones are missing from TCRdb's copy, which holds only in-frame ones; the method was immunoSEQ multiplex PCR. Among some 2,500,000 clones, about nine tenths were seen once, and the ten largest hold around 0.38%. The sequenced material came from naive CD4+ T cells from PBMCs. Source of these receptors: a man aged 18 to 29 in good health. Some clones in this sample may be carry-over from other donors' samples. Each CDR3 is given with its conserved first and last residue. The order of the fields is J gene, D gene, V gene, clone size, CDR3 DNA, CDR3 protein. D genes are given only for firm matches. Size tells how often a clone was seen (once, few, many) or the class of an expanded clone, and some rows leave it out.

J: TRBJ2-7
D: NA
V: TRBV27
size: NA
DNA: TGTGCCAGTACAGGGTCGTCCTCCTACGAGCAGTACTTC
CDR3: CASTGSSSYEQYF

J: TRBJ1-4
D: NA
V: TRBV28
size: NA
DNA: TGTGCCGGCGGTGGGGGCCCTAATGAAAAACTGTTTTTT
CDR3: CAGGGGPNEKLFF

J: TRBJ1-1
D: NA
V: TRBV7-2
size: NA
DNA: TGTGCCAGCAGCCAGGGAGGGGGGCGTCGAACTGAAGCTTTCTTT
CDR3: CASSQGGGRRTEAFF

J: TRBJ2-2
D: NA
V: TRBV18
size: NA
DNA: TGTGCCAGCTCACCAGTCGGGTTTTCCACCGGGGAGCTGTTTTTT
CDR3: CASSPVGFSTGELFF

J: TRBJ2-6
D: NA
V: TRBV18
size: NA
DNA: TGTGCCAGCTCACAGGATGGGGGTACCTCTGGGGCCAACGTCCTGACTTTC
CDR3: CASSQDGGTSGANVLTF

J: TRBJ2-5
D: TRBD2
V: TRBV9
size: NA
DNA: TGTGCCAGCAGCGCCACTAGCGGGAGGCAAGAGACCCAGTACTTC
CDR3: CASSATSGRQETQYF

J: TRBJ1-1
D: TRBD1
V: TRBV5-1
size: NA
DNA: TGCGCCAGCAGTAAGCAGGGGGCGCGTATGAACACTGAAGCTTTCTTT
CDR3: CASSKQGARMNTEAFF

J: TRBJ2-5
D: NA
V: TRBV19
size: NA
DNA: TGTGCCAGTAGTATCTATTGGGCGCGGGTGGAGACCCAGTACTTC
CDR3: CASSIYWARVETQYF

J: TRBJ2-2
D: NA
V: TRBV28
size: NA
DNA: TGTGCCAGCAGGACAACAGGTACCCTAAACACCGGGGAGCTGTTTTTT
CDR3: CASRTTGTLNTGELFF

J: TRBJ1-2
D: NA
V: TRBV6-6
size: NA
DNA: TGTGCCAGCAGTGACGCCTATGGCTACACCTTC
CDR3: CASSDAYGYTF

J: TRBJ2-5
D: NA
V: TRBV28
size: NA
DNA: TGTGCCAGCAGTCTCCCTTTAGGGGGGCAAGAGACCCAGTACTTC
CDR3: CASSLPLGGQETQYF

J: TRBJ2-7
D: TRBD1
V: TRBV6-1
size: NA
DNA: TGTGCCAGCAGTGTGGGACAGGGCCCCGAGCAGTACTTC
CDR3: CASSVGQGPEQYF

J: TRBJ2-4
D: NA
V: TRBV6-1
size: once
DNA: TGTGCCAGCAGCGTTAGCGGAGTAGCCAAAAACATTCAGTACTTC
CDR3: CASSVSGVAKNIQYF

J: TRBJ2-1
D: NA
V: TRBV7-9
size: NA
DNA: TGTGCCTGCCTGGGTAACGGACGGGATACCTTCAATGAGCAGTTCTTC
CDR3: CACLGNGRDTFNEQFF

J: TRBJ2-1
D: NA
V: TRBV18
size: NA
DNA: TGTGCCAGCTCACGGACTTCCAATGAGCAGTTCTTC
CDR3: CASSRTSNEQFF

J: TRBJ2-7
D: NA
V: TRBV7-9
size: NA
DNA: TGTGCCAGCAGCTCCACCCGGGGTTTCTACGAGCAGTACTTC
CDR3: CASSSTRGFYEQYF

J: TRBJ2-5
D: NA
V: TRBV7-8
size: NA
DNA: TGTGCCAGCAGCGAACAGACGGGACGCCAAGAGACCCAGTACTTC
CDR3: CASSEQTGRQETQYF

J: TRBJ2-7
D: TRBD1
V: TRBV5-6
size: NA
DNA: TGTGCCAGCAGCTTCCGAGCGACACAGGGGTCCGAGCAGTACTTC
CDR3: CASSFRATQGSEQYF

J: TRBJ1-2
D: NA
V: TRBV5-1
size: NA
DNA: TGCGCCAGCAGCTCAGACAGGTTATATGGCTACACCTTC
CDR3: CASSSDRLYGYTF

J: TRBJ2-7
D: TRBD2
V: TRBV19
size: NA
DNA: TGTGCCAGTAGTATAGGACTAGCGTTCTCCTACGAGCAGTACTTC
CDR3: CASSIGLAFSYEQYF

J: TRBJ1-4
D: NA
V: TRBV7-9
size: once
DNA: TGTGCCAGCAGCCCATCATGGGCCTCAGGTGAAAAACTGTTTTTT
CDR3: CASSPSWASGEKLFF

J: TRBJ2-7
D: TRBD2
V: TRBV19
size: NA
DNA: TGTGCCACCCGCCTGGGAGGACTAGCGGATTCCTACGAGCAGTACTTC
CDR3: CATRLGGLADSYEQYF

J: TRBJ2-4
D: TRBD1
V: TRBV2
size: once
DNA: TGTGCCAGCAGCGGGACAGGGGGGATCTCCAAAAACATTCAGTACTTC
CDR3: CASSGTGGISKNIQYF

J: TRBJ2-4
D: TRBD1
V: TRBV18
size: NA
DNA: TGTGCCAGCTCACCGGGGACAGGGTTCCCCCCCAAAAACATTCAGTACTTC
CDR3: CASSPGTGFPPKNIQYF

J: TRBJ1-2
D: NA
V: TRBV28
size: NA
DNA: TGTGCCAGCAGTTCAAACGTTCGTGGCTATGGCTACACCTTC
CDR3: CASSSNVRGYGYTF